The entry that follows covers one T cell receptor beta chain sequence. The sample is drawn from a study of control samples from healthy donors and cancer patients. Only in-frame clones appear in the TCRdb table, and some are missing; sequencing was by immunoSEQ multiplex PCR. Counted here are around 170,000 clones, just over 85% occurring once; the ten biggest clones make up nearly 5%. Sequencing used blood. The clonotype originates from a woman aged 25 to 45 in good health.

This chain's CDR3 is CASNGYGSVEAFF. The CDR3 DNA reads TGTGCCAGCAACGGATACGGATCGGTGGAAGCTTTCTTT. This rearrangement joins TRBV2 to TRBJ1-1, with D unclear. Germline lookup yields CDR1 SNHLY and CDR2 FYNNEI. The germline V and J ends were trimmed by 7 bases and 8 bases, with 17 bases remaining between them. This CDR3 has 13 residues.